This passage covers 4 T cell receptor beta chains from one sample sequenced in a study of cytomegalovirus exposure and HLA in healthy donors. PCR used 60 Vbeta primers and 13 Jbeta primers. Assay used: immunoSEQ multiplex PCR; TCRdb lists only in-frame clones, some missing. The sample yields about 180,000 clones, around 79% seen once. Input material: PBMCs. The origin of the receptors is a woman aged 40 to 55 in good health and CMV-seronegative.

The V and J genes are TRBV5-4 and TRBJ2-1, with 11 nucleotides matching TRBD2. The CDR3 extends over 15 amino acids. Germline values: CDR1 SGHNT, CDR2 YYREEE (reference sequence). The ends lost 5 bases at V and 7 bases at J; junction bases unmatched: 8. The CDR3 loop reads CASSSPGLAVNEQFF. The CDR3 DNA reads as TGTGCCAGCAGTTCTCCGGGACTAGCGGTAAATGAGCAGTTCTTC.

The chain couples TRBV5-1 to TRBJ1-2; D is unresolved. The length of the CDR3 is 15 residues. Germline CDR1 and CDR2: SGHRS and YFSETQ. V shed 0 bases and J shed 1 base, with 10 bases lying between them. The CDR3 region has the DNA TGCGCCAGCAGCTTGGGAGCCGGGATTAACTATGGCTACACCTTC. Amino acids: CASSLGAGINYGYTF.

The chain combines TRBV2 with TRBJ2-7; D is perhaps TRBD1 (6 bases). The CDR3 totals 14 residues. The germline V gene encodes CDR1 SNHLY and CDR2 FYNNEI. Trimming stripped 6 bases from V and 6 bases from J, with 18 bases between. The CDR3 DNA reads TGTGCCAGCAGCCTTGAGGGGGAGTTGGGCGAGCAGTACTTC. This translates into CASSLEGELGEQYF.

This clone occurred once. The chain is built from TRBV7-9 and TRBJ2-5; 7 bases match TRBD1. Germline loops: CDR1 SEHNR, CDR2 FQNEAQ (reference sequence). The J segment lost 5 bases and the V segment lost 5 bases, leaving 8 bases of the junction unmatched. This CDR3 spans 14 amino acids. This CDR3 is CASSHDRVGETQYF. DNA for the CDR3: TGTGCCAGCAGCCACGACAGGGTGGGGGAGACCCAGTACTTC.